The 28 T cell receptor beta chains listed next were all sequenced from one sample in a study of OX40 agonist ivuxolimab in advanced cancers. Library preparation was by the immunoSEQ multiplex PCR assay. The table was pulled from immuneACCESS by TCRdb, which kept in-frame rearrangements only. Such tables lose some clones; where checked, under half of the loss comes from unresolved V genes, and the rest has no known cause. This sample comprises about 31,000 clones, 82% of them detected only once. The ten largest make up less than 25% of the sample. Source: CD4+ or CD8+ T cells sorted from blood, taken in a trial of the OX40 agonist ivuxolimab. The receptors here all came from an adult with an advanced solid tumor such as melanoma, head and neck, liver or kidney cancer.

This clone occurred a few times. The chain has TRBV6-5 and TRBJ1-3; the D gene is possibly TRBD1 (5 bases). The CDR3 extends over 12 amino acids. Per germline, CDR1 MNHEY and CDR2 SVGAGI. V lost 6 bases and J 3 bases, leaving 6 bases between the germline ends. This chain's CDR3 is CASRTGGNTIYF. The CDR3 DNA sequence: TGTGCCAGCAGAACAGGTGGAAACACCATATATTTT.

The gene calls are TRBV2 and TRBJ1-5, with 10 bases that match TRBD1. The CDR3 is 14 residues long. In germline, CDR1 is SNHLY, CDR2 FYNNEI. V lost 7 bases, J lost 5 bases, and 5 bases stayed unmatched. The CDR3 loop is CASTGTGEYQPQHF. The CDR3 DNA sequence: TGTGCCAGCACTGGGACAGGGGAGTATCAGCCCCAGCATTTT.

The rearrangement uses TRBV6-1 and TRBJ2-3, with 8 nucleotides matching TRBD2. The CDR3 is 16 amino acids. CDR1 is MNHNS and CDR2 is SASEGT in the germline V gene. Trimming took 4 bases from V and 4 from J; bases not matched to a gene: 10. In nucleotides, the CDR3 is TGTGCCAGCAGTGTCCCGTACGGGGGGGCGGCAGATACGCAGTATTTT. Encoded protein: CASSVPYGGAADTQYF.

The chain carries TRBV14 and TRBJ2-1; TRBD1 is a possible D gene (5 bases). This CDR3 is built from 15 residues. Trimming left V 8 bases short and J 4 bases short, with 18 bases between. Germline V gene sequence: CDR1 SGHDN, CDR2 FVKESK. DNA of the CDR3: TGTGCCAGCCAGCTAGGGGTGGGGTTATACAATGAGCAGTTCTTC. It specifies CASQLGVGLYNEQFF. The variable domain in full, with the rest retrieved from reference TRBV14 and TRBJ2-1, is EAGVTQFPSHSVIEKGQTVTLRCDPISGHDNLYWYRRVMGKEIKFLLHFVKESKQDESGMPNNRFLAERTGGTYSTLKVQPAELEDSGVYFCASQLGVGLYNEQFFGPGTRLTVL.

As for this clone: One end of the junction varies from germline; a read error may be responsible. The rearrangement uses TRBV2 and TRBJ1-4; TRBD1 agrees at 7 bases. In germline, CDR1 is SNHLY, CDR2 FYNNEI. The CDR3 contains 12 residues. Written as DNA, the CDR3 is TGTGCCAGCAGCGAAGACAGGGACAAACTGTTTTTT. Amino acids: CASSEDRDKLFF.

This chain connects TRBV28 to TRBJ2-7, with 9 bases fitting TRBD1. CDR1 is MDHEN, CDR2 SYDVKM, per germline. CDR3 length equals 12 residues. After removal of 8 bases from V and 12 bases from J, the junction contained 11 bases not matched to a gene. The CDR3 loop is CASGQGTTPAYF. CDR3 nucleotide sequence: TGTGCCAGCGGACAGGGGACAACCCCCGCGTACTTC.

V is TRBV5-5 and J is TRBJ1-2, with D possibly TRBD1 on 6 matching bases. Germline V gene data show CDR1 as SGHKS and CDR2 as YYEKEE (reference sequence). V was pared by 2 bases and J by 0 bases, with 11 bases between. This CDR3 spans 15 amino acids. CDR3 amino acids: CASSFLGTTNYGYTF. Here the CDR3 DNA reads TGTGCCAGCAGCTTCTTAGGGACAACTAACTATGGCTACACCTTC.

J is TRBJ2-7 and V is TRBV30; 12 nucleotides align to TRBD1. This CDR3 has 15 amino acids. V dropped 6 bases and J dropped 5; count of bases not matched to a gene: 11. Germline CDR1 reads GTSNPN; CDR2 reads SVGIG (reference sequence). CDR3 bases: TGTGCCTGCCTAAAGGTGGGGACAGGGGGCAACGAGCAGTACTTC. It specifies CACLKVGTGGNEQYF.

The V gene is TRBV11-3, the J gene TRBJ1-1, with unresolved D. This CDR3 contains 12 residues. Germline CDR1 reads SGHNT; CDR2 reads YENEEA. V was trimmed by 5 bases and J by 3 bases, leaving 7 bases between them. DNA of the CDR3: TGTGCCAGCAGCCTTGGAGACACTGAAGCTTTCTTT. It encodes CASSLGDTEAFF.

The rearrangement uses TRBV19 and TRBJ2-6; the match to TRBD1 covers 10 bases. Germline V gives CDR1 LNHDA, CDR2 SQIVND (reference sequence). The CDR3 has 18 amino acids. V lost 3 bases to trimming and J lost 2 bases; unmatched junction nucleotides: 7. The CDR3 nucleotides are TGTGCCAGTAGTATTGCGAGACAGGGGGCGGCTGGGGCCAACGTCCTGACTTTC. Translating it yields CASSIARQGAAGANVLTF.

The V and J genes are TRBV6-5 and TRBJ2-7; D ambiguous. Germline lookup yields CDR1 MNHEY and CDR2 SVGAGI. The CDR3 spans 14 residues. V was trimmed by 0 bases and J by 0 bases, leaving 6 bases between them. The CDR3 is CASSYSLTSYEQYF. The CDR3 coding sequence is TGTGCCAGCAGTTACTCTCTGACCTCCTACGAGCAGTACTTC.

The V and J genes are TRBV4-2 and TRBJ2-3; TRBD2 might be the D (6 bases). The germline gives CDR1 LGHNA, CDR2 YNFKEQ. V was pared by 4 bases and J by 0 bases, with 17 bases between. CDR3 length: 17 amino acids. CDR3 DNA sequence: TGTGCCAGCAGCCCCTCTAGCGATTTTCCCAGCACAGATACGCAGTATTTT. Residues: CASSPSSDFPSTDTQYF.

The chain combines TRBV11-2 with TRBJ1-1, with 7 nucleotides matching TRBD1. Germline CDR1 is SGHAT and CDR2 is FQNNGV. The CDR3 covers 16 residues. V shed 5 bases, J shed 7 bases, and the junction held 16 bases outside the gene matches. The CDR3 is CASSAIKGQTRFEAFF. CDR3 nucleotides: TGTGCCAGCAGCGCAATAAAGGGACAGACGCGCTTTGAAGCTTTCTTT.

The rearrangement links TRBV10-2 to TRBJ2-7; D possibly corresponds to TRBD1 (5 bases). Germline V gene lookup returns CDR1 WSHSY and CDR2 SAAADI. This CDR3 has 12 residues. Trimming cost V 5 bases and J 5 bases, with 10 bases left between them. CDR3 coding DNA: TGCGCCAGCAGTCCAGGGATCAACGAGCAGTACTTC. Residues: CASSPGINEQYF.

This chain connects TRBV7-3 to TRBJ2-7; no clear D. This CDR3 spans 12 amino acids. Germline assignment: CDR1 SGHTA and CDR2 FQGTGA. The V gene lost 5 bases and the J gene lost 4 bases, with 9 bases spanning the gap. The CDR3 here is CASSKTIYEQYF. In DNA form, the CDR3 reads TGTGCCAGCAGCAAGACCATTTACGAGCAGTACTTC.

J is TRBJ2-7 and V is TRBV7-1; TRBD2 matches 12 bases. TRBV7-1 is filed as an ORF, its function uncertain. The ends lost 5 bases at V and 2 bases at J; junction bases unmatched: 7. The CDR3 covers 16 residues. The CDR3 nucleotides read TGTGCCAGCAGCCAGGGACTAGCGGGTCCCCCCTACGAGCAGTACTTC. Residues: CASSQGLAGPPYEQYF.

The chain carries TRBV6-6 and TRBJ1-5, with D unclear. Trimming shortened V by 2 bases and J by 5 bases, and 10 bases separated the two germline ends. The CDR3 runs to 14 residues. In germline, CDR1 is MNHNY, CDR2 SVGAGI (reference sequence). The CDR3 DNA sequence: TGTGCCAGCAGTTACACTGAGGGAGATCAGCCCCAGCATTTT. This translates into CASSYTEGDQPQHF.

In DNA form, the CDR3 reads TGTGCCAGCAGCTTGTCAGGGGGGACCCGCTACGAGCAGTACTTC. Its protein is CASSLSGGTRYEQYF. The V and J genes are TRBV11-2 and TRBJ2-7; maybe TRBD1 (7 bases). Germline V gene lookup returns CDR1 SGHAT and CDR2 FQNNGV. The CDR3 has 15 amino acids. Trimming cost V 3 bases and J 3 bases, with 15 bases left between them.

The DNA of the CDR3 is TGTGCCAGCAGCTTAGATCAGTTGGAACGGGCTTACCAAGAGACCCAGTACTTC. This codes for CASSLDQLERAYQETQYF. This sequence joins TRBV7-4 and TRBJ2-5, with no clear D. In germline, CDR1 is SGHVT, CDR2 SQSDAQ. The CDR3 totals 18 residues. Between the trimmed V and J ends, which lost 1 base and 0 bases, there was a span of 18 bases.

V is TRBV2 and J is TRBJ2-7, with D perhaps matching TRBD2 (5 bases). Germline-derived CDR1 and CDR2 are SNHLY and FYNNEI. The germline V and J ends were trimmed by 4 bases and 0 bases, with 19 bases remaining between them. There are 17 residues in the CDR3. This chain's CDR3 is CASSGSWLAEVSYEQYF. Here the CDR3 DNA reads TGTGCCAGCAGTGGGTCTTGGCTAGCCGAGGTCTCCTACGAGCAGTACTTC.

This clone was seen a few times. CDR3 DNA: TGTGCCAGCAGTGACTCGAAACAGGGGACTAATTCACCCCTCCACTTT. This sequence encodes CASSDSKQGTNSPLHF. The chain recombines TRBV6-4 with TRBJ1-6; 7 bases map to TRBD1. Germline-derived CDR1 and CDR2 are MRHNA and SNTAGT. The CDR3 is 16 amino acids. V was pared by 0 bases and J by 6 bases, with 5 bases of the junction left unmatched.

The CDR3 DNA reads as TGTGCCAGCAGCGTAGCGGGAGGGAAATCCTACGAGCAGTACTTC. Its protein product is CASSVAGGKSYEQYF. The chain links TRBV9 to TRBJ2-7; 8 nucleotides line up with TRBD2. V trimming: 0 bases; J trimming: 1 base; junction bases outside the gene matches: 3. Germline V gives CDR1 SGDLS, CDR2 YYNGEE. CDR3 size: 15 residues.

The chain employs TRBV4-3 and TRBJ2-7, with D unclear. The ends were cut back, 1 base at V and 0 bases at J, with 10 bases in the middle. The CDR3 is made up of 15 amino acids. Germline CDR1 reads LGHNA; CDR2 reads YSLEER. In nucleotides, the CDR3 is TGCGCCAGCAGCCAAGTTGTCGGTTTCTCCTACGAGCAGTACTTC. It encodes CASSQVVGFSYEQYF.

This rearrangement joins TRBV29-1 to TRBJ2-1, with 9 nucleotides matching TRBD2. The CDR3 is 14 amino acids. The ends lost 5 bases at V and 4 bases at J; junction bases unmatched: 6. The germline CDR1 and CDR2 sequences are SQVTM and ANQGSEA. CDR3 protein: CSVKIAGAYNEQFF. The DNA for the CDR3 is TGCAGCGTTAAAATAGCGGGGGCGTACAATGAGCAGTTCTTC.

This clone was seen more than once but under ten times. The gene calls are TRBV27 and TRBJ1-6; D possibly corresponds to TRBD1 (5 bases). This CDR3 is 15 amino acids long. Germline V gene lookup returns CDR1 MNHEY and CDR2 SMNVEV (reference sequence). Trimming cost V 7 bases and J 7 bases, with 17 bases left between them. CDR3 amino acids: CASTPYGSGNSPLHF. The CDR3 DNA sequence: TGTGCCAGCACCCCTTATGGGTCAGGGAATTCACCCCTCCACTTT.

For the CDR3, the DNA is TGTGCCAGCAGCACCGGACGGGGCCGGGGAAACACCATATATTTT. This sequence encodes CASSTGRGRGNTIYF. V gene TRBV5-5 combines with J gene TRBJ1-3, with TRBD1 as a possible D gene (5 bases). Germline lookup yields CDR1 SGHKS and CDR2 YYEKEE (reference sequence). This CDR3 has 15 amino acids. Trimming left V 4 bases short and J 4 bases short, with 15 bases between.

This chain links TRBV5-1 with TRBJ1-1; TRBD1 aligns across 7 bases. V lost 7 bases to trimming and J lost 1 base; unmatched junction nucleotides: 4. The CDR3 loop spans 13 amino acids. CDR1 SGHRS and CDR2 YFSETQ come from the germline V gene. The chain's CDR3 is CASAPGGNTEAFF. The CDR3 DNA reads TGCGCCAGCGCCCCAGGGGGGAACACTGAAGCTTTCTTT.

This chain joins TRBV2 and TRBJ2-5; D is ambiguous. With 5 bases removed from V and 1 base from J, the gap between germline ends came to 5 bases. CDR1 is SNHLY, CDR2 FYNNEI, per germline. This CDR3 has 12 amino acids. The CDR3 bases are TGTGCCAGCAGTCCAATCCAAGAGACCCAGTACTTC. It codes for CASSPIQETQYF. The full variable domain, in which reference TRBV2 and TRBJ2-5 provide the parts outside the CDR3, is EPEVTQTPSHQVTQMGQEVILRCVPISNHLYFYWYRQILGQKVEFLVSFYNNEISEKSEIFDDQFSVERPDGSNFTLKIRSTKLEDSAMYFCASSPIQETQYFGPGTRLLVL.